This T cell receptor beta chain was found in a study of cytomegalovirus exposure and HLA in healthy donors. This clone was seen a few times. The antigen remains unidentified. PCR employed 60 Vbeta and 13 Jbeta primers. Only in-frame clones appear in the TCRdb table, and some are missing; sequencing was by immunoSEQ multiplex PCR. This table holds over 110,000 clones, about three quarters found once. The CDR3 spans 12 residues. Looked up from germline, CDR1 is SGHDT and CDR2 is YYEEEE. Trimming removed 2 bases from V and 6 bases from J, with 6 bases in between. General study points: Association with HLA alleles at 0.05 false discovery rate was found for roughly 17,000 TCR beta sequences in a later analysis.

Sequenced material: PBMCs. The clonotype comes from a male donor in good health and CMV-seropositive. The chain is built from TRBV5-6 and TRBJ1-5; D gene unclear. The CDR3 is CASSLGSQPQHF. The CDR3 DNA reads TGTGCCAGCAGCTTAGGGAGTCAGCCCCAGCATTTT.